Reported below is one T cell receptor beta chain. Antigen: not known. These data belong to a study of beta chain features in type 1 diabetes. Study in general: In all, approximately 100,000,000 sorted cells from all samples were analyzed. General study points: TCRB CDR3s from Type 1 diabetes patients were moderately but significantly shorter in all four CD4+ subsets.

Of the isolated RNA, all was reverse transcribed, and so the sequenced material was expressed TCRB transcripts. Sequencing was performed with immunoSEQ multiplex PCR; in TCRdb, only in-frame clones are kept and a portion is missing. Of around 250,000 clones in the sample, about a fifth were seen once. Trimming stripped 4 bases from V and 3 bases from J, with 15 bases between. The CDR3 is made up of 15 amino acids. Germline V gene data show CDR1 as SGHTA and CDR2 as FQGNSA. The TCR sequence derives from a woman in her thirties or forties with type 1 diabetes. The V and J genes are TRBV7-2 and TRBJ2-5; TRBD1 might be the D (6 bases). The sequencing sample was made of naive CD4+ T cells from blood. DNA for the CDR3: TGTGCCAGCAGCTCCTCCCCGACAGGAGAAGAGACCCAGTACTTC. This codes for CASSSSPTGEETQYF.